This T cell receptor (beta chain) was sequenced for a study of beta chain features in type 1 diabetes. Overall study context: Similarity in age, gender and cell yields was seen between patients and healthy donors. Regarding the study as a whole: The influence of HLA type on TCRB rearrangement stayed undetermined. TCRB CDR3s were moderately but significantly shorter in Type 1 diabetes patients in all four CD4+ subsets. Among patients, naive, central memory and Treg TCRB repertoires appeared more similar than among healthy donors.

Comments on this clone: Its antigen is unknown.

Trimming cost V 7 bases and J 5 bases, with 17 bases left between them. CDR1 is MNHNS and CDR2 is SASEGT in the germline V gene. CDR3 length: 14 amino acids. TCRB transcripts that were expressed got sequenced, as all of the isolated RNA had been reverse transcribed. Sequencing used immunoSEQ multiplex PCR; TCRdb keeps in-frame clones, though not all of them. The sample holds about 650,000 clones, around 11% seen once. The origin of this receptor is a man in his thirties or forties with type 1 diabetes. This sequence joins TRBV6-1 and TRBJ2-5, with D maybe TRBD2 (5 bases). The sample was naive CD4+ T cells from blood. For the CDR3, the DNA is TGTGCCAGCATTGGAGACTACCGAATGGAGACCCAGTACTTC. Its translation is CASIGDYRMETQYF.